This T cell receptor beta chain emerged from a study of OX40 agonist ivuxolimab in advanced cancers. Study context: The patients got ivuxolimab, which is an agonistic anti-OX40 (CD134) antibody. Patients got intravenous ivuxolimab at 0.01 to 10 mg/kg every 2 weeks. Broader study findings: Partly responding patients at 0.1-3.0 mg/kg showed some of the smallest clonal expansion.

The CDR3 has 12 residues. Trimming shortened V by 5 bases and J by 0 bases, and 5 bases separated the two germline ends. Germline CDR1 and CDR2: LNHDA and SQIVND (reference sequence). This clone was picked up a small number of times. Its antigen is unidentified. TCRdb keeps only in-frame clones here, not all; method: immunoSEQ multiplex PCR. The data contain 39,000 or so clones, approximately 86% of them singletons. The sampling schedule covered blood at baseline, cycle 4 day 1, and cycle 7 day 1. The clonotype comes from an adult with an advanced solid tumor such as melanoma, head and neck, liver or kidney cancer. The material sequenced was CD4+ or CD8+ T cells sorted from blood, taken in a trial of the OX40 agonist ivuxolimab. The rearrangement links TRBV19 to TRBJ2-7; D gene uncertain. In DNA, the CDR3 is TGTGCCAGTAGTCCAGACTCCTACGAGCAGTACTTC. This encodes CASSPDSYEQYF.